Below, 8 T cell receptor beta chains from the same sample are listed, as sequenced in a study of OX40 agonist ivuxolimab in advanced cancers. The protocol was immunoSEQ multiplex PCR, while the TCRdb copy is restricted to in-frame clones and leaves out a portion. Found here are about 13,000 clones, about 78% of them singletons; the top ten hold roughly 36%. This specimen consisted of CD4+ or CD8+ T cells sorted from blood, obtained in a trial of the OX40 agonist ivuxolimab. These receptors all stem from an adult with an advanced solid tumor such as melanoma, head and neck, liver or kidney cancer.

The CDR3 nucleotides are TGTGCCAGCAGCCCGCAGGGCTACTTAGACGAGCAGTACTTC. This codes for CASSPQGYLDEQYF. The chain has TRBV5-6 and TRBJ2-7; weak D call: TRBD1 (5 bases). The CDR3 sequence is 14 residues long. Deletions cut 4 bases from V and 5 bases from J, with 16 bases between. Germline V lookup: CDR1 SGHDT, CDR2 YYEEEE.

This rearrangement joins TRBV28 to TRBJ1-4; weak D call: TRBD1 (5 bases). The length of the CDR3 is 15 residues. The germline V gene encodes CDR1 MDHEN and CDR2 SYDVKM. The V and J ends lost 8 bases and 6 bases respectively, with 19 bases between them. The CDR3 DNA follows: TGTGCCAGCGGATCGCAGACAGAAGATCATGAAAAACTGTTTTTT. This encodes CASGSQTEDHEKLFF.

The chain combines TRBV6-1 with TRBJ1-1; tentative D call: TRBD1 (5 bases). CDR1 is MNHNS, CDR2 SASEGT, per germline. The CDR3 runs to 13 residues. Trimming took off 0 bases at V and 3 bases at J, with 5 bases between the two ends. CDR3: CASSEAGHTEAFF. CDR3 bases: TGTGCCAGCAGTGAAGCGGGACACACTGAAGCTTTCTTT.

CDR3 protein: CSVLLAGGDQETQYF. The CDR3 region has the DNA TGCAGCGTCCTACTAGCGGGAGGGGATCAAGAGACCCAGTACTTC. The chain employs TRBV29-1 and TRBJ2-5, with TRBD2 matching 13 bases. CDR3 length equals 15 residues. V lost 6 bases, J lost 2 bases, and 6 bases stayed unmatched. Germline V gene sequence: CDR1 SQVTM, CDR2 ANQGSEA.

The chain uses TRBV7-8 and TRBJ2-4; 10 positions match TRBD2. The V segment lost 3 bases and the J segment 0 bases; nucleotides outside the gene matches: 17. The CDR3 length is 21 residues. Germline V lookup: CDR1 SGHVS, CDR2 FQNEAQ. The DNA of the CDR3 is TGTGCCAGCAGCTTCTCGGTTGGAGGAAGCGGGGGGGGTTTAGCCAAAAACATTCAGTACTTC. Its translation is CASSFSVGGSGGGLAKNIQYF.

V usage is TRBV7-3 and J usage is TRBJ2-1, with 8 bases aligning to TRBD2. In germline, CDR1 is SGHTA, CDR2 FQGTGA. V shed 2 bases and J 2 bases; nucleotides not matched to a gene: 8. The CDR3 contains 17 residues. The DNA of the CDR3 is TGTGCCAGCAGCTTAGGGGCAGCGGGAGCACCCTACAATGAGCAGTTCTTC. Its translation: CASSLGAAGAPYNEQFF. The entire variable domain, with the rest obtained from reference TRBV7-3 and TRBJ2-1, is as follows: GAGVSQTPSNKVTEKGKYVELRCDPISGHTALYWYRQSLGQGPEFLIYFQGTGAADDSGLPNDRFFAVRPEGSVSTLKIQRTERGDSAVYLCASSLGAAGAPYNEQFFGPGTRLTVL.

This sequence joins TRBV4-1 and TRBJ2-3; the match to TRBD2 covers 7 bases. Looked up from germline, CDR1 is MGHRA and CDR2 is YSYEKL. CDR3 length equals 17 residues. J gave up 4 bases and V 0 bases, and 10 bases lay outside the gene matches. In DNA, the CDR3 is TGCGCCAGCAGCCAAGAAGGATCGCTGGGAGGGGCAGATACGCAGTATTTT. Translating gives CASSQEGSLGGADTQYF.

This clone was seen a single time. This chain links TRBV5-1 with TRBJ2-1; D is ambiguous. The CDR3 totals 14 residues. Germline CDR1 SGHRS, CDR2 YFSETQ. V shed 4 bases and J shed 7 bases, with 15 bases lying between them. This CDR3 is CASSPTRGTNEQFF. The DNA of the CDR3 is TGCGCCAGCAGCCCAACAAGAGGTACGAATGAGCAGTTCTTC. Based on the CDR3 plus reference TRBV5-1 and TRBJ2-1, the full variable domain is KAGVTQTPRYLIKTRGQQVTLSCSPISGHRSVSWYQQTPGQGLQFLFEYFSETQRNKGNFPGRFSGRQFSNSRSEMNVSTLELGDSALYLCASSPTRGTNEQFFGPGTRLTVL.